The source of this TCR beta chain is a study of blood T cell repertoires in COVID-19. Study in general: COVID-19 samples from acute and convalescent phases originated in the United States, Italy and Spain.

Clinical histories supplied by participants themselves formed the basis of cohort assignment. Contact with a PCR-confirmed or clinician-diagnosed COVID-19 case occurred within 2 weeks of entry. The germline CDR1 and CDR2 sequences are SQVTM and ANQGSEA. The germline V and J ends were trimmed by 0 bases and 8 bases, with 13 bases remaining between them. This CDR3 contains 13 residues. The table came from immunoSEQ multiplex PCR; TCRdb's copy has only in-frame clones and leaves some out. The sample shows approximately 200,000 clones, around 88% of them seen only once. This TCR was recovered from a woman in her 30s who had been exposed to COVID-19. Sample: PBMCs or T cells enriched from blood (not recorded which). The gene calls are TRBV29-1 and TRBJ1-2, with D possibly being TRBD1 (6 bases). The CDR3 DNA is TGCAGCGTTGAAGAAACAGGGACCATGGGCTACACCTTC. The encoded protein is CSVEETGTMGYTF.